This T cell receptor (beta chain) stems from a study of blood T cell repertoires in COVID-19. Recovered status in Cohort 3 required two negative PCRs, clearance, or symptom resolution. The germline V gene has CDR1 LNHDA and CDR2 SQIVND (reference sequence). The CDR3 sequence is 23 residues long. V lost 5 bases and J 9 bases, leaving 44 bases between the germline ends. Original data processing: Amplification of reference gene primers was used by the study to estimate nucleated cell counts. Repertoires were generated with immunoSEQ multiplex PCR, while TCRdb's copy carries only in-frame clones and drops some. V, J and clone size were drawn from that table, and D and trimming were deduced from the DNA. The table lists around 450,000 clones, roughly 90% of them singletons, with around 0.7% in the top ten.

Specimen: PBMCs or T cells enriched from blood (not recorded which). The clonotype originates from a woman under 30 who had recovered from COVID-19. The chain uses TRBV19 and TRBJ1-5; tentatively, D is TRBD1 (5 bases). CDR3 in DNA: TGTGCCAGTAGTGGGGCGGACAATACTACGATAGCAATCAGCCCCAGACATCTTTCGCCCCAGCATTTT. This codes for CASSGADNTTIAISPRHLSPQHF.